This T cell receptor beta chain was documented in a study of HIV-infected patients and healthy controls. By proportion, this clonotype is medium-sized (0.01 to 0.1%). The repertoire came from unfractionated whole blood and reflected all unsorted peripheral T cells. Alpha and beta constant-region primers primed reverse transcription of around 500 ng RNA. Alpha and beta chain libraries were made separately by chain-specific third strand synthesis with multiplexing indices. Second strand synthesis was primed from the SP2 site. Using its own MiXCR run on the 5' RACE reads, TCRdb lists one record per CDR3 protein. The sample has 7,000 to 8,500 distinct CDR3 sequences, about 6.3% seen once. This sample comprised blood, obtained before antiretroviral therapy. This TCR derives from an adult with HIV infection.

CDR3 residues: CASSKPGVGQETQYF. The CDR3 DNA reads as TGTGCCAGCAGCAAACCAGGGGTTGGTCAAGAGACCCAGTACTTC. The V call is TRBV6-6, the J call TRBJ2-5, with D possibly being TRBD1 (6 bases). Germline V gene data show CDR1 as MNHNY and CDR2 as SVGAGI (reference sequence). This CDR3 spans 15 amino acids. Trimming stripped 6 bases from V and 2 bases from J, with 16 bases between.